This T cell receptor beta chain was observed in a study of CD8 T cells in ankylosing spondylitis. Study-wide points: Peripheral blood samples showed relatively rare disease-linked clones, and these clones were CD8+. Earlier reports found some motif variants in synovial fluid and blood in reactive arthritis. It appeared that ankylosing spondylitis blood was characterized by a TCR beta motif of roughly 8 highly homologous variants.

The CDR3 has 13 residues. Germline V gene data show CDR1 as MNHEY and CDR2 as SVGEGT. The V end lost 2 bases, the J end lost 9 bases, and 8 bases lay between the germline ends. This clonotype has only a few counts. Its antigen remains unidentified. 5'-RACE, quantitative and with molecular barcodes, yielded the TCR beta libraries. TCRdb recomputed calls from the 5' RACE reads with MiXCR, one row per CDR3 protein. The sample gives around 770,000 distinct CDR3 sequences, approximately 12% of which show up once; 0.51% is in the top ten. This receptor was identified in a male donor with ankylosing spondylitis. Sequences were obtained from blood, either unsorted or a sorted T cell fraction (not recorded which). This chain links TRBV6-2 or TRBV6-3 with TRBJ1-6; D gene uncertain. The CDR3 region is CASSYGDRSPLHF. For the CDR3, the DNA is TGTGCCAGCAGTTACGGGGATCGTTCACCCCTCCACTTT.